A single sample is the source of the 23 T cell receptor beta chains below, sequenced in a study of blood T cell repertoires in COVID-19. This table comes from immunoSEQ multiplex PCR, and its TCRdb copy is limited to in-frame clones, with some not included. In the table there are 380,000 or so clones, around 90% of which are singletons. Sequenced: PBMCs or T cells enriched from blood (not recorded which). The receptors were sampled from a woman in her thirties or forties with acute COVID-19.

This clone has a single count. The CDR3 sequence: CASSIRLATDTQYF. CDR3 DNA: TGTGCCAGTAGTATAAGACTAGCGACAGATACGCAGTATTTT. V usage is TRBV19 and J usage is TRBJ2-3, with 8 positions matching TRBD2. The CDR3 contains 14 residues. Germline V gives CDR1 LNHDA, CDR2 SQIVND (reference sequence). Trimming at V came to 2 bases and at J to 3 bases, leaving 1 base not matched to a gene.

The chain employs TRBV19 and TRBJ1-6; TRBD1 agrees at 10 bases. The CDR3 runs to 14 residues. V gave up 8 bases and J gave up 9 bases; unmatched junction bases: 7. Germline V gives CDR1 LNHDA, CDR2 SQIVND (reference sequence). CDR3 DNA sequence: TGTGCCAGTCATACCGGGACAGGGGTTTCACCCCTCCACTTT. It translates to CASHTGTGVSPLHF.

J is TRBJ1-2 and V is TRBV11-2, with 8 bases lining up with TRBD1. Looked up from germline, CDR1 is SGHAT and CDR2 is FQNNGV. This CDR3 is built from 12 residues. The J segment lost 11 bases and the V segment lost 5 bases, leaving 7 bases of the junction unmatched. Here the CDR3 reads CASSDRDRRYTF. The CDR3 bases are TGTGCCAGCAGCGACCGGGACAGGAGGTACACCTTC.

The rearrangement joins TRBV27 to TRBJ2-3, with D maybe TRBD2 (6 bases). Trimming shortened V by 6 bases and J by 0 bases, and 16 bases separated the two germline ends. The CDR3 is 16 residues long. Germline lookup yields CDR1 MNHEY and CDR2 SMNVEV (reference sequence). This CDR3 reads CASRAGTSYSTDTQYF. The CDR3, as DNA: TGTGCCAGCAGGGCCGGGACTTCGTATAGCACAGATACGCAGTATTTT.

The rearrangement links TRBV9 to TRBJ2-1; TRBD2 matches at 10 bases. In germline, CDR1 is SGDLS, CDR2 YYNGEE. V was clipped by 7 bases and J by 8 bases; unmatched bases: 12. This CDR3 has 15 residues. DNA of the CDR3: TGTGCCAGCGGCGGTAGGCTAGCGGGGGCCGATGAGCAGTTCTTC. Protein product: CASGGRLAGADEQFF.

The sample holds a few counts of this clone. CDR3: CASSSSPGNTEAFF. The CDR3 DNA is TGTGCCAGCAGCTCTAGTCCGGGGAACACTGAAGCTTTCTTT. The rearrangement joins TRBV7-9 to TRBJ1-1; D gene uncertain. This CDR3 region has 14 residues. V was cut by 4 bases and J by 1 base, with 10 bases left in between. Germline CDR1 and CDR2: SEHNR and FQNEAQ (reference sequence).

CDR3 region: CASSRQGANEAFF. For the CDR3, the DNA is TGTGCCAGCAGCCGACAGGGGGCGAATGAAGCTTTCTTT. The chain is built from TRBV25-1 and TRBJ1-1; 10 bases fit TRBD1. The CDR3 length is 13 residues. V was pared by 6 bases and J by 7 bases, with 5 bases of the junction left unmatched. Germline V gene data show CDR1 as MGHDK and CDR2 as SYGVNS. The full variable domain, completed using reference TRBV25-1 and TRBJ1-1, is EADIYQTPRYLVIGTGKKITLECSQTMGHDKMYWYQQDPGMELHLIHYSYGVNSTEKGDLSSESTVSRIRTEHFPLTLESARPSHTSQYLCASSRQGANEAFFGQGTRLTVV.

This chain's CDR3 is CASSPLTPGNDGYTF. Here the CDR3 DNA reads TGCGCCAGCAGCCCCCTAACACCAGGGAATGATGGCTACACCTTC. The rearrangement joins TRBV5-1 to TRBJ1-2; perhaps TRBD1 as D (5 bases). The CDR3 has 15 residues. Between the trimmed V and J ends, which lost 4 bases and 6 bases, there was a span of 19 bases. Germline V gene lookup returns CDR1 SGHRS and CDR2 YFSETQ. Filled out from reference TRBV5-1 and TRBJ1-2, the complete variable domain reads KAGVTQTPRYLIKTRGQQVTLSCSPISGHRSVSWYQQTPGQGLQFLFEYFSETQRNKGNFPGRFSGRQFSNSRSEMNVSTLELGDSALYLCASSPLTPGNDGYTFGSGTRLTVV.

This sequence joins TRBV5-1 and TRBJ2-2; tentatively, D is TRBD2 (6 bases). Trimming stripped 0 bases from V and 6 bases from J, with 9 bases between. The CDR3 has 14 amino acids. Germline lookup yields CDR1 SGHRS and CDR2 YFSETQ. CDR3 bases: TGCGCCAGCAGCTTGGGGACTACCCCCGGGGAGCTGTTTTTT. Translation gives CASSLGTTPGELFF.

This chain links TRBV12-5 with TRBJ2-2; 10 bases map to TRBD1. The CDR3 loop spans 15 amino acids. V shed 0 bases, J shed 6 bases, and the junction held 1 base outside the gene matches. The germline gives CDR1 LGHNT, CDR2 FRNRAP. For the CDR3, the DNA is TGTGCTAGTGGTTTGGTTGACAGGGGGCCCGGGGAGCTGTTTTTT. It is translated as CASGLVDRGPGELFF.

The genes are TRBV27 and TRBJ2-7, with D unresolved. Germline CDR1 reads MNHEY; CDR2 reads SMNVEV (reference sequence). V lost 5 bases to trimming and J lost 3 bases, with 14 bases between them. CDR3 size: 14 residues. The DNA of the CDR3 is TGTGCCAGCAGTCCAACTCACGAGATCTACGAGCAGTACTTC. Translating it yields CASSPTHEIYEQYF.

The gene calls are TRBV10-2 and TRBJ2-7; D gene ambiguous. Germline V CDR1 and CDR2: WSHSY, SAAADI. CDR3 length: 12 amino acids. V shed 2 bases and J shed 3 bases, with 5 bases lying between them. The chain's CDR3 is CASSEVSYEQYF. CDR3 nucleotides: TGCGCCAGCAGTGAGGTCAGCTACGAGCAGTACTTC.

The rearrangement uses TRBV24-1 and TRBJ2-3; TRBD2 matches at 7 bases. V lost 1 base to trimming and J lost 4 bases; unmatched junction nucleotides: 10. The CDR3 covers 17 residues. In germline, CDR1 is KGHDR, CDR2 SFDVKD. CDR3 sequence: CATSDFTGGLAPDTQYF. CDR3 nucleotides: TGTGCCACCAGTGATTTCACGGGGGGTCTAGCGCCAGATACGCAGTATTTT.

The V call is TRBV27, the J call TRBJ1-2, with 11 bases identical to TRBD1. The CDR3 consists of 14 residues. CDR1 and CDR2 (germline): MNHEY, SMNVEV (reference sequence). The ends lost 6 bases at V and 3 bases at J; junction bases unmatched: 3. The CDR3 here is CASRRTGGYYGYTF. CDR3 in DNA: TGTGCCAGCAGGCGGACAGGGGGCTACTATGGCTACACCTTC.

This rearrangement joins TRBV29-1 to TRBJ1-2; D is ambiguous. Trimming removed 6 bases at V and 3 bases at J, with 14 bases between. The CDR3 extends over 13 amino acids. Germline values: CDR1 SQVTM, CDR2 ANQGSEA. CDR3 in amino acids: CSVSSPVYYGYTF. The DNA for the CDR3 is TGCAGCGTATCCTCGCCGGTATACTATGGCTACACCTTC.

Points on this clone: This likely reflects a read error, since a far larger clone is one base away. This sequence joins TRBV11-3 and TRBJ1-1, with D possibly matching TRBD1 (5 bases). V dropped 3 bases and J dropped 2 bases, with 7 bases sitting between them. The CDR3 sequence is 13 residues long. Germline V gene lookup returns CDR1 SGHNT and CDR2 YENEEA. CDR3 in DNA: TGTGCCAGCAGCTTTGACAGAAACACTGAAGCTTTCTTT. It codes for CASSFDRNTEAFF.

This rearrangement joins TRBV5-1 to TRBJ2-7; 10 bases match TRBD2. J lost 0 bases, V lost 4 bases, and 4 bases had no gene match. CDR1 is SGHRS and CDR2 is YFSETQ in the germline V gene. The CDR3 totals 15 residues. CDR3 region: CASSTSGGASYEQYF. The CDR3 DNA is TGCGCCAGCAGCACCAGCGGGGGGGCCTCCTACGAGCAGTACTTC.

The chain joins TRBV30 to TRBJ1-1; D perhaps matches TRBD1 (5 bases). This CDR3 has 14 amino acids. Trimming stripped 2 bases from V and 5 bases from J, with 15 bases between. Germline lookup yields CDR1 GTSNPN and CDR2 SVGIG (reference sequence). CDR3 residues: CAWSLGLGETEAFF. The CDR3 region has the DNA TGTGCCTGGAGTTTGGGGCTTGGGGAAACTGAAGCTTTCTTT.

This chain joins TRBV2 and TRBJ2-7; 7 bases are shared with TRBD2. Unmatched junction bases numbered 5, after V lost 11 bases and J lost 1 base. Per germline, CDR1 SNHLY and CDR2 FYNNEI. The CDR3 sequence is 12 residues long. CDR3 residues: CAGRLASYEQYF. The CDR3 nucleotides are TGTGCCGGAAGACTAGCATCCTACGAGCAGTACTTC. The complete variable domain, with remaining parts taken from reference TRBV2 and TRBJ2-7, reads EPEVTQTPSHQVTQMGQEVILRCVPISNHLYFYWYRQILGQKVEFLVSFYNNEISEKSEIFDDQFSVERPDGSNFTLKIRSTKLEDSAMYFCAGRLASYEQYFGPGTRLTVT.

This chain uses TRBV6-6 with TRBJ2-3; 10 nucleotides match TRBD2. The germline CDR1 and CDR2 sequences are MNHNY and SVGAGI (reference sequence). V was pared by 5 bases and J by 1 base, with 0 bases of the junction left unmatched. The CDR3 spans 14 residues. As DNA, the CDR3 is TGTGCCAGCAGTCTAGCGGGAGGCACAGATACGCAGTATTTT. It yields the protein CASSLAGGTDTQYF.

The chain couples TRBV19 to TRBJ2-3, with 9 bases fitting TRBD2. Germline V lookup: CDR1 LNHDA, CDR2 SQIVND (reference sequence). After removal of 1 base from V and 1 base from J, the junction contained 3 bases not matched to a gene. The CDR3 has 16 residues. CDR3 loop: CASSIAAGGGTDTQYF. The CDR3 DNA sequence: TGTGCCAGTAGTATAGCAGCGGGGGGTGGCACAGATACGCAGTATTTT.

The rearrangement joins TRBV5-1 to TRBJ1-3; D gene ambiguous. Germline V gives CDR1 SGHRS, CDR2 YFSETQ. This CDR3 has 15 amino acids. Between the trimmed V and J ends, which lost 0 bases and 0 bases, there was a span of 7 bases. The CDR3 DNA sequence: TGCGCCAGCAGCTTGGGAGGGTCCTCTGGAAACACCATATATTTT. Translating gives CASSLGGSSGNTIYF.

The chain employs TRBV10-3 and TRBJ2-2; tentative D call: TRBD2 (6 bases). This CDR3 has 16 amino acids. Germline CDR1 and CDR2: ENHRY and SYGVKD. The V and J ends lost 4 bases and 0 bases respectively, with 12 bases between them. Written as DNA, the CDR3 is TGTGCCATCAGTGGGGGAGGCCTGACGAACACCGGGGAGCTGTTTTTT. Translating gives CAISGGGLTNTGELFF.